This is a list of T cell receptor beta chains from one sample in a study of shared clonotypes between healthy human individuals. The protocol was immunoSEQ multiplex PCR, while the TCRdb copy is restricted to in-frame clones and leaves out a portion. The repertoire holds some 680,000 clones, around three quarters seen once, with 1.5% to 2% in the top ten. Sequenced material: memory CD4+ T cells sorted from blood. The receptors come from a young woman in good health. Each CDR3 is given with its conserved first and last residue. D genes are given only for firm matches. Part of the rows lack a size; the others show once, few, many or a class for expanded clones.

clone_size d_call cdr3_length j_call v_call cdr3_nt cdr3_aa
- - 14 TRBJ2-7 TRBV4-2 TGTGCCAGCAGCCAAGCGGATAGCGGATACGAGCAGTACTTC CASSQADSGYEQYF
- TRBD1 15 TRBJ1-2 TRBV28 TGTGCCAGCAGTTTGGACAGGGGGAGAGGCTATGGCTACACCTTC CASSLDRGRGYGYTF
- - 15 TRBJ2-5 TRBV2 TGTGCCAGCAGTCGTACCGGGGCCCAGGGAGAGACCCAGTACTTC CASSRTGAQGETQYF
few TRBD1 13 TRBJ2-7 TRBV7-8 TGTGCCAGGGAGGGACAGGGGAAGTACGAGCAGTACTTC CAREGQGKYEQYF
few TRBD1 17 TRBJ1-5 TRBV7-9 TGTGCCAGCAGCTTCTGGACAGGCGGTCAGCCCCGGCAGCCCCAGCATTTT CASSFWTGGQPRQPQHF
- - 18 TRBJ2-7 TRBV18 TGTGCCAGCTCACCAACGAGGGGAAGGGCTAGCGAGGCCTACGAGCAGTACTTC CASSPTRGRASEAYEQYF
- - 15 TRBJ2-7 TRBV27 TGTGCCAGCAGTTTGAGTTTGCAGGGGAGTTACGAGCAGTACTTC CASSLSLQGSYEQYF
- TRBD2 15 TRBJ2-7 TRBV19 TGTGCCAGTGCCCCTACTAGCGGGCCCTCCTACGAGCAGTACTTC CASAPTSGPSYEQYF
once - 13 TRBJ1-1 TRBV7-9 TGTGCCAGCAGCCCCAGGTGGGAAACTGAAGCTTTCTTT CASSPRWETEAFF
- - 11 TRBJ2-3 TRBV2 TGTGCCAGCACTACGGCAGATACGCAGTATTTT CASTTADTQYF
- TRBD1 15 TRBJ1-1 TRBV7-9 TGTGCCAGCAGCCCTCGGACAGGGTTGAACACTGAAGCTTTCTTT CASSPRTGLNTEAFF
once - 14 TRBJ1-1 TRBV14 TGTGCCAGCAGCCAAGATGCGTCGAGACCTTTGACTTTCTTT CASSQDASRPLTFF
few - 15 TRBJ1-1 TRBV19 TGTGCCAGTAGTATAAACAGCTATATGAACACTGAAGCTTTCTTT CASSINSYMNTEAFF
- - 13 TRBJ1-2 TRBV30 TGTGCCTGGAGTGTACGGGGAAACTATGGCTACACCTTC CAWSVRGNYGYTF
many - 14 TRBJ2-7 TRBV11-2 TGTGCCAGCAGCTTAGGTCTGCAGGCCTACGAGCAGTACTTC CASSLGLQAYEQYF
- TRBD2 17 TRBJ2-5 TRBV7-2 TGTGCCAGCAGCTTAGGGGGGACTAGCGGGAGTTCGGAGACCCAGTACTTC CASSLGGTSGSSETQYF
- - 17 TRBJ2-1 TRBV19 TGTGCCAGTAGTATAGATTCTGACGGGAGCTCCTACAATGAGCAGTTCTTC CASSIDSDGSSYNEQFF
- - 16 TRBJ2-1 TRBV5-6 TGTGCCAGCAGCTTGGACTGGGGTACGCACTACAATGAGCAGTTCTTC CASSLDWGTHYNEQFF
- - 14 TRBJ2-3 TRBV28 TGTGCCAGCGGCATGTCCGGGTATGGGGATACGCAGTATTTT CASGMSGYGDTQYF
- - 12 TRBJ2-7 TRBV30 TGTGCCTGGGAGGGCCGAGGATACGAGCAGTACTTC CAWEGRGYEQYF
once TRBD1 13 TRBJ2-7 TRBV6-5 TGTGCCAGCACAGACAGGGCCTCCTACGAGCAGTACTTC CASTDRASYEQYF
- - 14 TRBJ1-4 TRBV6-5 TGTGCCAGCAGCCGAGGACAGACTAATGAAAAACTGTTTTTT CASSRGQTNEKLFF
once - 14 TRBJ2-1 TRBV10-2 TGCGCCAGCAGGCGGACAGCAATCTACAATGAGCAGTTCTTC CASRRTAIYNEQFF
- TRBD1 14 TRBJ1-4 TRBV6-1 TGTGCCAGCAGGGGTGGGACAGGGAATGAAAAACTGTTTTTT CASRGGTGNEKLFF
- TRBD1 15 TRBJ1-6 TRBV7-8 TGTGCCAGCAGCTTAGGCGGGACAGAAAATTCACCCCTCCACTTT CASSLGGTENSPLHF
- TRBD2 16 TRBJ2-7 TRBV5-4 TGTGCCAGCAGCCCCGGACTAGCGGTTAGCTCCTACGAGCAGTACTTC CASSPGLAVSSYEQYF
few - 12 TRBJ1-1 TRBV25-1 TGTGCCAGCAGTGGACGTGCAACTGAAGCTTTCTTT CASSGRATEAFF
- - 15 TRBJ1-2 TRBV28 TGTGCCAGCAGTGCGGACCTGCGGCGAGGCTATGGCTACACCTTC CASSADLRRGYGYTF
- TRBD2 16 TRBJ2-2 TRBV9 TGTGCCAGCAGCGTAGGCCTAGCGGGAGCGGGCGGGGAGCTGTTTTTT CASSVGLAGAGGELFF
- TRBD1 14 TRBJ2-7 TRBV4-1 TGCGCCAGCAGCCAGACAGGGCGATCCTACGAGCAGTACTTC CASSQTGRSYEQYF
- - 14 TRBJ2-7 TRBV28 TGTGCCAGCAGTTTTTCCCAAAGGTCCTACGAGCAGTACTTC CASSFSQRSYEQYF
few TRBD1 14 TRBJ2-7 TRBV19 TGTGCCAGTAGTATGAGGGGGACAGGGGACGAGCAGTACTTC CASSMRGTGDEQYF
- - 12 TRBJ2-1 TRBV5-1 TGCGCCAGCAGCTTCTCTCGGGGTGAGCAGTTCTTC CASSFSRGEQFF
- TRBD1 16 TRBJ2-2 TRBV19 TGTGCCAGTAGTCCCCAGGGACAGGTGAACACCGGGGAGCTGTTTTTT CASSPQGQVNTGELFF
- - 13 TRBJ2-2 TRBV6-5 TGTGCCAGCCACAGGGTCGGCACCGGGGAGCTGTTTTTT CASHRVGTGELFF
- - 15 TRBJ2-1 TRBV5-1 TGCGCCAGCAGCTTGGCGGGGATAGGAGTACATGAGCAGTTCTTC CASSLAGIGVHEQFF
- - 14 TRBJ1-1 TRBV19 TGTGCCAGCACCCGGGGAGGGTTCGGCACTGAAGCTTTCTTT CASTRGGFGTEAFF
few - 14 TRBJ1-4 TRBV15 TGTGCCACCAGCAGCTCGGTCTTAAATGAAAAACTGTTTTTT CATSSSVLNEKLFF
- TRBD2 17 TRBJ2-1 TRBV5-1 TGCGCCAGCAGCACGCGTTTAGCGGGAGATACGGACAATGAGCAGTTCTTC CASSTRLAGDTDNEQFF
many - 12 TRBJ2-5 TRBV7-2 TGTGCCAGCAGCACGTACCAAGAGACCCAGTACTTC CASSTYQETQYF
- - 13 TRBJ2-7 TRBV6-1 TGTGCCAGCATAGGTTATACCCACTACGAGCAGTACTTC CASIGYTHYEQYF
- TRBD2 16 TRBJ2-1 TRBV4-1 TGCGCCAGCAGCCAGAAAACTAGCGGGAGCTACAATGAGCAGTTCTTC CASSQKTSGSYNEQFF
- - 14 TRBJ1-2 TRBV19 TGTGCCAGTAGTATAGCTCGGGACACCTATGGCTACACCTTC CASSIARDTYGYTF
few - 15 TRBJ2-1 TRBV27 TGTGCCAGCAGTCGGGCGTTGAGCTCCTACAATGAGCAGTTCTTC CASSRALSSYNEQFF
few TRBD1 17 TRBJ1-4 TRBV28 TGTGCCAGCAGTTCCGGGGACAGATTCGGAGGCAGTGAAAAACTGTTTTTT CASSSGDRFGGSEKLFF
- - 17 TRBJ1-5 TRBV27 TGTGCCAGCAGTTTATCGGGGCTCGGGCGGGGAAATCAGCCCCAGCATTTT CASSLSGLGRGNQPQHF
- - 16 TRBJ2-1 TRBV10-2 TGCGCCAGCAGTGAGTCGGGGAGAACGGGACAATCCGGGGCGTTCTTC CASSESGRTGQSGAFF
- TRBD2 16 TRBJ2-2 TRBV9 TGTGCCAGCAGCACAACAACCGGGACTAGAACCGGGGAGCTGTTTTTT CASSTTTGTRTGELFF
- TRBD1 15 TRBJ1-1 TRBV7-2 TGTGCCAGCAGCTTATCCTTTGGACAGGGCAAGCGAGCTTTCTTT CASSLSFGQGKRAFF
- TRBD2 16 TRBJ2-1 TRBV7-9 TGTGCCAGCAGCTTAGCTGGGACTAGGATCCGGAATGAGCAGTTCTTC CASSLAGTRIRNEQFF
- TRBD2 15 TRBJ2-3 TRBV19 TGTGCCAGTAGGCCTGGGCTAGCGGGGGGGGATACGCAGTATTTT CASRPGLAGGDTQYF
- - 14 TRBJ1-4 TRBV19 TGTGCCAGTAGTGACCGGCCTAGGGGTGAAAAACTGTTTTTT CASSDRPRGEKLFF
- - 15 TRBJ2-7 TRBV5-1 TGCGCCAGCAGCTTGGGGAGCGGACCCCCATACGAGCAGTACTTC CASSLGSGPPYEQYF
- - 13 TRBJ1-1 TRBV6-5 TGTGCCAGCAGCCGGGCATTGAACACTGAAGCTTTCTTT CASSRALNTEAFF
- - 13 TRBJ2-7 TRBV7-2 TGTGCCAGCAGCTTGTCAACCATCTACGAGCAGTACTTC CASSLSTIYEQYF